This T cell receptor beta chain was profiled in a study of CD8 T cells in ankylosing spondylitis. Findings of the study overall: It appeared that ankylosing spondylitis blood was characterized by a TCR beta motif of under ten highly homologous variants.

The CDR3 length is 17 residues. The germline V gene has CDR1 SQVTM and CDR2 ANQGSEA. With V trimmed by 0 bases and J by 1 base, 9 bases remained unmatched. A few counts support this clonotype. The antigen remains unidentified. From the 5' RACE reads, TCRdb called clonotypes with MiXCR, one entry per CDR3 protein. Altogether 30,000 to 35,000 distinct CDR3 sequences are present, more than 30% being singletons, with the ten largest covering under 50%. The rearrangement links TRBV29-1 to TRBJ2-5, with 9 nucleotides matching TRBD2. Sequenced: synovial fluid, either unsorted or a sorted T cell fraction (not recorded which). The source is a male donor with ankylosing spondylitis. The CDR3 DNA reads TGCAGCGTTGAAGATCGAGGGCTAGCGGGAATCCAAGAGACCCAGTACTTC. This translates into CSVEDRGLAGIQETQYF.